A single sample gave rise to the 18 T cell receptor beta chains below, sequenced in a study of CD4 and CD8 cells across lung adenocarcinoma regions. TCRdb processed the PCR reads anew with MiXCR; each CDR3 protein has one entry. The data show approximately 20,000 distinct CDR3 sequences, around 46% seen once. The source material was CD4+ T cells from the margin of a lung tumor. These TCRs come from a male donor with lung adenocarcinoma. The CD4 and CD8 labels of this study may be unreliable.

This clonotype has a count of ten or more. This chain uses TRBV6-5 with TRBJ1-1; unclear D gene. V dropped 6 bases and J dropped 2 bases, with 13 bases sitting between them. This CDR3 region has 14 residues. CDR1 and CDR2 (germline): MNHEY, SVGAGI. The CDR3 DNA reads TGTGCCAGCAGCCTCGTGGGTGGAAACACTGAAGCTTTCTTT. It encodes CASSLVGGNTEAFF.

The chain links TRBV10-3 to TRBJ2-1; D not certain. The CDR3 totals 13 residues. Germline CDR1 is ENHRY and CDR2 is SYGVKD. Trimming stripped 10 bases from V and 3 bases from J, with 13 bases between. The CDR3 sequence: CATRFGRYNEQFF. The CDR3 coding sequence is TGTGCCACTCGATTCGGGCGCTACAATGAGCAGTTCTTC.

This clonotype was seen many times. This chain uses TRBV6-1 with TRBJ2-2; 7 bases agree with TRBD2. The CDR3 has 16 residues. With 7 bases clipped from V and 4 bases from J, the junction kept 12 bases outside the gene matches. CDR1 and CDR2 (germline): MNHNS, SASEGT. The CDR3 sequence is CASTSLGGFSTGELFF. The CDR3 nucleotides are TGTGCCAGCACCTCCTTGGGGGGGTTTAGCACCGGGGAGCTGTTTTTT.

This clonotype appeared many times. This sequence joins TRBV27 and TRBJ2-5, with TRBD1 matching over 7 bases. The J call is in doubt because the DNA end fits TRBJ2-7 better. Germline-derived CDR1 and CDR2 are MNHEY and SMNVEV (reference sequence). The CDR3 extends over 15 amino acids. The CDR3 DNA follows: TGTGCCAGCAGTTCGTGGACAGGTCCCCCCTACGAGCAGTACTTC. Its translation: CASSSWTGPPYEQYF.

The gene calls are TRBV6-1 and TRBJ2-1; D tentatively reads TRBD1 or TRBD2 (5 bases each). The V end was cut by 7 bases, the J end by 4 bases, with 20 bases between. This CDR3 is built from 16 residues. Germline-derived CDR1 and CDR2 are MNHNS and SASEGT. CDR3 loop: CASTPTETGGYNEQFF. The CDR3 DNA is TGTGCCAGCACTCCCACAGAAACTGGGGGTTACAATGAGCAGTTCTTC.

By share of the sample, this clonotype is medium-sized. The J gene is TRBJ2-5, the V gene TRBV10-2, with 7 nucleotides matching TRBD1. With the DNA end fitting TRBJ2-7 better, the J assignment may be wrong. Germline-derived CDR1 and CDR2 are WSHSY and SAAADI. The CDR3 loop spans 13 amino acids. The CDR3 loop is CASSTGVSYEQYF. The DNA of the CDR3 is TGCGCCAGCAGTACAGGGGTTTCCTACGAGCAGTACTTC.

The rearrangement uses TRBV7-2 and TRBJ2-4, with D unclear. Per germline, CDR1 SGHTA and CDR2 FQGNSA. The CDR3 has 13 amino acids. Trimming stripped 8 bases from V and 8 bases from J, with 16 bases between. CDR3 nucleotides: TGTGCCAGCGGTGGGCAGCCCCCCTACATTCAGTACTTC. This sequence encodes CASGGQPPYIQYF.

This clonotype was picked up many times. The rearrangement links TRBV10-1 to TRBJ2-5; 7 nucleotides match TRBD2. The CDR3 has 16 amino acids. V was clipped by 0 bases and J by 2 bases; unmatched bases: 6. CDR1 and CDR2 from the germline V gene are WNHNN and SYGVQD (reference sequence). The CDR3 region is CASSESEGLNQETQYF. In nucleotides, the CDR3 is TGCGCCAGCAGTGAGTCGGAGGGACTAAATCAAGAGACCCAGTACTTC.

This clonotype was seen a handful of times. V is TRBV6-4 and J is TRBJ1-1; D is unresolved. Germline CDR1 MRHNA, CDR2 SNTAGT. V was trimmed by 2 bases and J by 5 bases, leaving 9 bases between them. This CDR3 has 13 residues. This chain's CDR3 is CASSDPGGTEAFF. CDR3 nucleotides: TGTGCCAGCAGTGACCCGGGAGGAACTGAAGCTTTCTTT.

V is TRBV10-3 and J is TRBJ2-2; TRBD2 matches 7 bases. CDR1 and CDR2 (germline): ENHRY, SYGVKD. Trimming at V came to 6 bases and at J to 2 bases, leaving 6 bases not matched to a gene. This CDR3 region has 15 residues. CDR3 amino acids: CAIRQTSLNTGELFF. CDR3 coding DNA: TGTGCCATCAGGCAGACTAGCCTAAACACCGGGGAGCTGTTTTTT.

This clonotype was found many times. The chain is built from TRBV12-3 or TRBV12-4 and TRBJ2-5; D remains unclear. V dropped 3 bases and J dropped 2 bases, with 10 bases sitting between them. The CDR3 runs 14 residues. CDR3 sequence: CASSFGPAQETQYF. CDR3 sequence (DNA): TGTGCCAGCAGTTTTGGGCCAGCTCAAGAGACCCAGTACTTC.

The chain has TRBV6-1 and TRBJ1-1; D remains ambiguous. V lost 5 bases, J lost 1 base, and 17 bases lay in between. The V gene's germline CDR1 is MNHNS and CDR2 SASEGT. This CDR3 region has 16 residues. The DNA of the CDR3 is TGTGCCAGCAGTCATGGACGAAAAGGGAGGAACACTGAAGCTTTCTTT. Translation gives CASSHGRKGRNTEAFF.

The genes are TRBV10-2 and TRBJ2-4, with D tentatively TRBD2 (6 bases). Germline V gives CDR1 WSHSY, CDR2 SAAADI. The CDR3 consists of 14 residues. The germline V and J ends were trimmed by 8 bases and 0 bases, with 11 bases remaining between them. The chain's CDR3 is CASSGVGAKNIQYF. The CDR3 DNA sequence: TGCGCCAGCTCGGGAGTGGGAGCCAAAAACATTCAGTACTTC.

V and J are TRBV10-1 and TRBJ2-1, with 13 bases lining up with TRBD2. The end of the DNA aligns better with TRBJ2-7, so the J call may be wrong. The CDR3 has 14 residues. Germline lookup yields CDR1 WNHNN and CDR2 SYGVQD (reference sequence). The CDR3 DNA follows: TGCGCCAGCAGTGACACTAGCGGGAGGGAAGAGCAGTACTTC. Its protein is CASSDTSGREEQYF.

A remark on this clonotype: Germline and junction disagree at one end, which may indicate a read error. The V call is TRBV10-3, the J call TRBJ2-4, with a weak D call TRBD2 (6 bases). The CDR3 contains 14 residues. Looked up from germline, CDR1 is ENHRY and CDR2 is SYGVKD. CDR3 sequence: CRVSGERAKDTQYF. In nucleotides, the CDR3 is TGTCGCGTCTCGGGGGAGCGAGCCAAAGACACGCAGTATTTC.

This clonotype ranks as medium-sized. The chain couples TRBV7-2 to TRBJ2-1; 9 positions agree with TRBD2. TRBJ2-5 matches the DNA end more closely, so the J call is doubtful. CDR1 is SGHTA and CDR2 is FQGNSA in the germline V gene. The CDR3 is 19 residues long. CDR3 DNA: TGTGCCAGCAGCTCCCGTGGGGAGGGAGCGGGGGGTAGGGAAGAGACCCAGTACTTC. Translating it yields CASSSRGEGAGGREETQYF.

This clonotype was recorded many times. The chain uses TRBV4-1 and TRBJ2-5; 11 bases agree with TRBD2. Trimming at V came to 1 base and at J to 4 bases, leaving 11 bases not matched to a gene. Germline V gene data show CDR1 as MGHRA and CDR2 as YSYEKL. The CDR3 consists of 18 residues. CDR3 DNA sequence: TGCGCCAGCAGCCAAGTTTTCGGGTCTAGCGGGAGGTCAGAGACCCAGTACTTC. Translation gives CASSQVFGSSGRSETQYF.

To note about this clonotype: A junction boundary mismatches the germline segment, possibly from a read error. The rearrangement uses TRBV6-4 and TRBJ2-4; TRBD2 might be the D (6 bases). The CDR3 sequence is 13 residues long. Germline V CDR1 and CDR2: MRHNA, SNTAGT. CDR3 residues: CASRLGGKNIQYF. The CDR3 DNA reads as TGCGCCAGCAGGCTGGGAGGCAAAAACATTCAGTATTTC.